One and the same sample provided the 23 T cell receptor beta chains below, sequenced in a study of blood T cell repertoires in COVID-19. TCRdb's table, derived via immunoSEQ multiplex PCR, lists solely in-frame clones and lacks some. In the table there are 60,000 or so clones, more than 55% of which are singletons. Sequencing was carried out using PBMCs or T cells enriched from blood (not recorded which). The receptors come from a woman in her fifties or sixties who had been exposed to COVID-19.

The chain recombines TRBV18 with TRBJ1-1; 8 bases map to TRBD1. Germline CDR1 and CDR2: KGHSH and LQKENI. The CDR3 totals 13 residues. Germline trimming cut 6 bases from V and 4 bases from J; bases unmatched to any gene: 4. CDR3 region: CASSAGGTTEAFF. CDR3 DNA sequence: TGTGCCAGCTCCGCAGGGGGCACCACTGAAGCTTTCTTT.

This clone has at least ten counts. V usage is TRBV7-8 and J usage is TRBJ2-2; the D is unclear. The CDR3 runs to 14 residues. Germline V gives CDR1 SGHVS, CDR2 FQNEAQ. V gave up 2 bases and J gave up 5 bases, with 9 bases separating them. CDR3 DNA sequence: TGTGCCAGCAGCTTAAAAAGGAGTACCGGGGAGCTGTTTTTT. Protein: CASSLKRSTGELFF.

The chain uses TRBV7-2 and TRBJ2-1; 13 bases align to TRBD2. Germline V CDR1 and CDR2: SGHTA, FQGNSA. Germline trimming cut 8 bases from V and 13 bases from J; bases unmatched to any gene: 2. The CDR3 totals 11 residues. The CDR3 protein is CASGLAGAQFF. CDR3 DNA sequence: TGTGCCAGCGGACTAGCGGGGGCTCAGTTCTTC.

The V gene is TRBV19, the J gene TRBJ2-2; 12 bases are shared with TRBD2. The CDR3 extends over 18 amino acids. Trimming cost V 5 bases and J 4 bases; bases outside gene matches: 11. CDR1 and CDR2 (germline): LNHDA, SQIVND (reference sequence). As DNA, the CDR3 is TGTGCCAGTAGTCCCCTAGCGGGAGGGCCCTCAGGCACCGGGGAGCTGTTTTTT. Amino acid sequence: CASSPLAGGPSGTGELFF.

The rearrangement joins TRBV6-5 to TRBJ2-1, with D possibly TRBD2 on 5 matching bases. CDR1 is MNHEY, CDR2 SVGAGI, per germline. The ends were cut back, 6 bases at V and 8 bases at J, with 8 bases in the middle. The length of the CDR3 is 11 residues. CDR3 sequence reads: CASSWRDEQFF. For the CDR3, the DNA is TGTGCCAGCAGCTGGCGGGATGAGCAGTTCTTC.

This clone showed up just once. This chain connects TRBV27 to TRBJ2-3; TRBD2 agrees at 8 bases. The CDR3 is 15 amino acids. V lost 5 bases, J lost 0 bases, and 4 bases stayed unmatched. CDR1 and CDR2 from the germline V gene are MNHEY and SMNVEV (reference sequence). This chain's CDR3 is CASSLGGVSTDTQYF. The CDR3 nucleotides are TGTGCCAGCAGTCTCGGGGGGGTTAGCACAGATACGCAGTATTTT.

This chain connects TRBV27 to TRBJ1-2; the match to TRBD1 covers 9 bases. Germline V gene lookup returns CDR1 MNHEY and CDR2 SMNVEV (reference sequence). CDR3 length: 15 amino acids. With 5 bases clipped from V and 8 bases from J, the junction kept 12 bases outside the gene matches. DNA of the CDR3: TGTGCCAGCAGTACTGATGGACAGGGGATCGCGGGCTACACCTTC. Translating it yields CASSTDGQGIAGYTF.

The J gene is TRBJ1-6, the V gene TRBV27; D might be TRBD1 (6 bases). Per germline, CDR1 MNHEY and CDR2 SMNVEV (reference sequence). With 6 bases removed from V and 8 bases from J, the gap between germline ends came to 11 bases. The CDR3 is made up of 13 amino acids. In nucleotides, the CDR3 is TGTGCCAGCAGCCTTGAGGGGGATTCACCCCTCCACTTT. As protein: CASSLEGDSPLHF.

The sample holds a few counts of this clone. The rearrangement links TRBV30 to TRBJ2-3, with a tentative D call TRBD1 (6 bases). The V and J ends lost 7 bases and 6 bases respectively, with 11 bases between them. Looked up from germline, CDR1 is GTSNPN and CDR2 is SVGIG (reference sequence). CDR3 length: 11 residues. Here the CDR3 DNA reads TGTGCCTTTAGTAGGGGGGATACGCAGTATTTT. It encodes CAFSRGDTQYF. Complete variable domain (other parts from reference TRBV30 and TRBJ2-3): SQTIHQWPATLVQPVGSPLSLECTVEGTSNPNLYWYRQAAGRGLQLLFYSVGIGQISSEVPQNLSASRPQDRQFILSSKKLLLSDSGFYLCAFSRGDTQYFGPGTRLTVL.

In DNA form, the CDR3 reads TGTGCCAGCAGGCCGCAGGATTCGCATGGCTACACCTTC. It encodes CASRPQDSHGYTF. This chain joins TRBV28 and TRBJ1-2, with D unclear. CDR3 size: 13 residues. Trimming took 6 bases from V and 6 from J, leaving 14 bases between them. Germline V CDR1 and CDR2: MDHEN, SYDVKM.

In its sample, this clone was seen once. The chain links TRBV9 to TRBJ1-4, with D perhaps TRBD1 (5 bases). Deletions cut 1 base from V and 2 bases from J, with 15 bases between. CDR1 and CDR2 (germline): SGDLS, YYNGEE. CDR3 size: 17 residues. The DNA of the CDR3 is TGTGCCAGCAGCGTATCCGCAGGGAGGTCGACTAATGAAAAACTGTTTTTT. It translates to CASSVSAGRSTNEKLFF.

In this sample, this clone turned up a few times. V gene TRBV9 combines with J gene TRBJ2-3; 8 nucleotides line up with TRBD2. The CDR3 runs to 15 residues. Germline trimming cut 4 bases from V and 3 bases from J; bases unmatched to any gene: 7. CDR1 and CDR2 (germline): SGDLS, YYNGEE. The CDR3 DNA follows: TGTGCCAGCAGCACCCGGGGGGGCGGTACAGATACGCAGTATTTT. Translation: CASSTRGGGTDTQYF.

The CDR3 nucleotides are TGTGCCAGCAGCAGTGGGCGAATCAATGAGCAGTTCTTC. Its translation is CASSSGRINEQFF. V is TRBV11-2 and J is TRBJ2-1; D not certain. Trimming left V 5 bases short and J 6 bases short, with 11 bases between. The CDR3 sequence is 13 residues long. Looked up from germline, CDR1 is SGHAT and CDR2 is FQNNGV.

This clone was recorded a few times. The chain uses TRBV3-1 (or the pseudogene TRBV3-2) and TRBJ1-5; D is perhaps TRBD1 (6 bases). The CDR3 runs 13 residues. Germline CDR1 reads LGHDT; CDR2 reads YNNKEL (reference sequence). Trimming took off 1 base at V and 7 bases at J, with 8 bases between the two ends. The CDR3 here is CASSQVQGQPQHF. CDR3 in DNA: TGTGCCAGCAGCCAAGTACAGGGCCAGCCCCAGCATTTT.

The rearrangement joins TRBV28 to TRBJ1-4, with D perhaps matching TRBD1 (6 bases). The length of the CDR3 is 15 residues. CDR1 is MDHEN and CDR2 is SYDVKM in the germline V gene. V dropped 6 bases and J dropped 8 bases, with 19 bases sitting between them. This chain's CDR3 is CASSGSGKGVEKLFF. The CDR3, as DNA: TGTGCCAGCAGCGGATCAGGGAAGGGGGTAGAAAAACTGTTTTTT.

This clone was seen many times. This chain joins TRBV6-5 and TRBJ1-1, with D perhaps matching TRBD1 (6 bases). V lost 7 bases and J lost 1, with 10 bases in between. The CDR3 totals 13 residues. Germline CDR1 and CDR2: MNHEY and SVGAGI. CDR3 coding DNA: TGTGCCAGCACATCGACAGGGAACACTGAAGCTTTCTTT. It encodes CASTSTGNTEAFF.

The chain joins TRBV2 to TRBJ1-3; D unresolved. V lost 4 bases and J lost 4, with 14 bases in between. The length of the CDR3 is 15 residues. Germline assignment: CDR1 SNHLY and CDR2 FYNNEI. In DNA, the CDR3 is TGTGCCAGCAGTGCCCCGCGTGGGCAGGGAAACACCATATATTTT. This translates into CASSAPRGQGNTIYF.

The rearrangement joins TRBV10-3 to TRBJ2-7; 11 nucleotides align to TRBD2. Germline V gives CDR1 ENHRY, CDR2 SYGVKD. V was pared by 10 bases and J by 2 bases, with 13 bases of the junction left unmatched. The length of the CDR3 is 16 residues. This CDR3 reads CATATPTSGAPYEQYF. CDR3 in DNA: TGTGCCACCGCAACCCCGACTAGCGGGGCCCCCTACGAGCAGTACTTC.

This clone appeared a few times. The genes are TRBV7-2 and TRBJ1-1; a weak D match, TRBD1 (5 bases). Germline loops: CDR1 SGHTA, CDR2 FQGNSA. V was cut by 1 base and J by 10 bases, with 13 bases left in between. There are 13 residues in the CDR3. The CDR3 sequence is CASSLGTGLTAFF. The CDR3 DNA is TGTGCCAGCAGCTTAGGTACAGGCTTAACAGCTTTCTTT.

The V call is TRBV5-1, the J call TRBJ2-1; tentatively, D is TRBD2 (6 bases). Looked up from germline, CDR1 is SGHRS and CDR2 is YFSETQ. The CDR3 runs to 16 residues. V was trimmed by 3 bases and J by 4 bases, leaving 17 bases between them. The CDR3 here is CASSSASAQEYNEQFF. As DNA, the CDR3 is TGCGCCAGCAGCTCAGCTAGCGCTCAAGAATACAATGAGCAGTTCTTC. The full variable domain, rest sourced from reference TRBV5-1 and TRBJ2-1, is KAGVTQTPRYLIKTRGQQVTLSCSPISGHRSVSWYQQTPGQGLQFLFEYFSETQRNKGNFPGRFSGRQFSNSRSEMNVSTLELGDSALYLCASSSASAQEYNEQFFGPGTRLTVL.

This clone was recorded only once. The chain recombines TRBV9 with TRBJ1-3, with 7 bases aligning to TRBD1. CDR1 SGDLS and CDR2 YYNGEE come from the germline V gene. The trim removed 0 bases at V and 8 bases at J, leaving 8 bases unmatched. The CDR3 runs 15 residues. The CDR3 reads CASSVETGTWDTIYF. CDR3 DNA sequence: TGTGCCAGCAGCGTAGAGACAGGGACGTGGGACACCATATATTTT. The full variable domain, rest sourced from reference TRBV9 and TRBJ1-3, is DSGVTQTPKHLITATGQRVTLRCSPRSGDLSVYWYQQSLDQGLQFLIQYYNGEERAKGNILERFSAQQFPDLHSELNLSSLELGDSALYFCASSVETGTWDTIYFGEGSWLTVV.

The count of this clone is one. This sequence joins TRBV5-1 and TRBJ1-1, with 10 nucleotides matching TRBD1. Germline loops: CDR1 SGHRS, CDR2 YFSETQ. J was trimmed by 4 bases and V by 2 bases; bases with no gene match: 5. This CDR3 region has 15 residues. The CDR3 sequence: CASSFGDRGLTEAFF. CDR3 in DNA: TGCGCCAGCAGCTTCGGAGACAGGGGGCTCACTGAAGCTTTCTTT.

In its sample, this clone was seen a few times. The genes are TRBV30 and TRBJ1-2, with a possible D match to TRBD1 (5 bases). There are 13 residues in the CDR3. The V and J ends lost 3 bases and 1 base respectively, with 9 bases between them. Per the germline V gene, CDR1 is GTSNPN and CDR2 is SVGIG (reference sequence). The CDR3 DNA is TGTGCCTGGAGGGACACCTATAACTATGGCTACACCTTC. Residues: CAWRDTYNYGYTF.